A single sample is the source of the 17 T cell receptor beta chains below, sequenced in a study of graft-versus-host responses after intestinal transplantation. These receptors are not linked to any known antigen. TCRdb's table, derived via immunoSEQ multiplex PCR, lists solely in-frame clones and lacks some. The data hold tens of thousands of clones, with 75% to 95% observed a single time. The starting material was unstimulated CD8+ T cells sorted from spleen or lymph node cells, obtained before intestinal transplant. Source of these receptors: a human donor who received an intestinal transplant.

This clone was seen once. The V gene is TRBV7-6, the J gene TRBJ2-1; TRBD2 aligns across 11 bases. The CDR3 covers 19 residues. V lost 0 bases, J lost 0 bases, and 7 bases stayed unmatched. Per germline, CDR1 SGHVS and CDR2 FNYEAQ. The DNA of the CDR3 is TGTGCCAGCAGCTTAGCTCTAGCGGGGGGCCGACACTCCTACAATGAGCAGTTCTTC. It translates to CASSLALAGGRHSYNEQFF.

The J gene is TRBJ2-3, the V gene TRBV13, with D possibly being TRBD1 (5 bases). Germline CDR1 reads PRHDT; CDR2 reads FYEKMQ (reference sequence). The CDR3 runs to 12 residues. V was trimmed by 5 bases and J by 3 bases, leaving 6 bases between them. The CDR3 DNA reads as TGTGCCAGCAGCACAGGTACAGATACGCAGTATTTT. This encodes CASSTGTDTQYF.

This clone was seen just once. The chain has TRBV19 and TRBJ2-1; 7 bases are shared with TRBD1. This CDR3 comprises 13 residues. J lost 7 bases, V lost 8 bases, and 8 bases had no gene match. Germline V gives CDR1 LNHDA, CDR2 SQIVND (reference sequence). CDR3 in DNA: TGTGCCAGTTCCGGGACAGTTCTTAATGAGCAGTTCTTC. Encoded protein: CASSGTVLNEQFF.

The V call is TRBV4-1, the J call TRBJ1-2; possible D gene TRBD1, 6 bases. Trimming pared 2 bases from V and 3 bases from J, leaving 13 bases between. This CDR3 comprises 15 residues. Germline V CDR1 and CDR2: MGHRA, YSYEKL. The CDR3 nucleotides are TGCGCCAGCAGCCAAATATGGGGGGCTCACTATGGCTACACCTTC. It yields the protein CASSQIWGAHYGYTF.

The rearrangement uses TRBV4-1 and TRBJ2-7; the D gene is possibly TRBD1 (6 bases). Per germline, CDR1 MGHRA and CDR2 YSYEKL. CDR3 length equals 15 residues. The germline V and J ends were trimmed by 0 bases and 1 base, with 10 bases remaining between them. Here the CDR3 DNA reads TGCGCCAGCAGCCAAGAAGGGGGTAGGTCCTACGAGCAGTACTTC. Its protein is CASSQEGGRSYEQYF.

This chain uses TRBV6-1 with TRBJ2-3; 10 positions match TRBD1. This CDR3 is 17 amino acids long. The V gene end was trimmed by 1 base and the J gene end by 2 bases; junction bases not matched to a gene: 6. Germline V gene lookup returns CDR1 MNHNS and CDR2 SASEGT. The CDR3 sequence: CASSEGPGQGHTDTQYF. The DNA of the CDR3 is TGTGCCAGCAGTGAAGGGCCGGGACAGGGGCACACAGATACGCAGTATTTT.

The chain is built from TRBV7-3 and TRBJ2-3; 7 bases match TRBD2. V dropped 2 bases and J dropped 3; count of bases not matched to a gene: 8. The CDR3 is made up of 16 amino acids. Germline-derived CDR1 and CDR2 are SGHTA and FQGTGA. Here the CDR3 reads CASSLSAGEGTDTQYF. The CDR3 nucleotides are TGTGCCAGCAGCTTATCGGCGGGAGAGGGGACAGATACGCAGTATTTT. Combining the CDR3 with reference TRBV7-3 and TRBJ2-3 gives the whole variable domain GAGVSQTPSNKVTEKGKYVELRCDPISGHTALYWYRQSLGQGPEFLIYFQGTGAADDSGLPNDRFFAVRPEGSVSTLKIQRTERGDSAVYLCASSLSAGEGTDTQYFGPGTRLTVL.

V gene TRBV2 combines with J gene TRBJ2-7; 11 nucleotides match TRBD1. The CDR3 extends over 15 amino acids. Germline V gene data show CDR1 as SNHLY and CDR2 as FYNNEI. Trimming took 5 bases from V and 1 from J; bases not matched to a gene: 4. The CDR3 sequence is CASSPGTGGSYEQYF. CDR3 nucleotide sequence: TGTGCCAGCAGTCCTGGGACAGGGGGTTCCTACGAGCAGTACTTC.

The J gene is TRBJ2-7, the V gene TRBV28; 8 bases match TRBD1. Trimming cost V 4 bases and J 2 bases; bases outside gene matches: 4. The CDR3 totals 14 residues. Germline values: CDR1 MDHEN, CDR2 SYDVKM. The CDR3 spells CASSWGQAPYEQYF. The CDR3 DNA reads as TGTGCCAGCAGTTGGGGACAGGCACCCTACGAGCAGTACTTC. Based on the CDR3 plus reference TRBV28 and TRBJ2-7, the full variable domain is DVKVTQSSRYLVKRTGEKVFLECVQDMDHENMFWYRQDPGLGLRLIYFSYDVKMKEKGDIPEGYSVSREKKERFSLILESASTNQTSMYLCASSWGQAPYEQYFGPGTRLTVT.

The V and J genes are TRBV18 and TRBJ2-7, with D possibly being TRBD2 (6 bases). Germline values: CDR1 KGHSH, CDR2 LQKENI. Between the trimmed V and J ends, which lost 2 bases and 3 bases, there was a span of 17 bases. The CDR3 sequence is 16 residues long. CDR3 loop: CASSPGRKGTYYEQYF. CDR3 DNA sequence: TGTGCCAGCTCACCAGGTAGGAAGGGGACTTACTACGAGCAGTACTTC. Drawing the rest from reference TRBV18 and TRBJ2-7, the complete variable domain is NAGVMQNPRHLVRRRGQEARLRCSPMKGHSHVYWYRQLPEEGLKFMVYLQKENIIDESGMPKERFSAEFPKEGPSILRIQQVVRGDSAAYFCASSPGRKGTYYEQYFGPGTRLTVT.

The chain uses TRBV30 and TRBJ1-1; 7 bases map to TRBD1. Trimming removed 7 bases from V and 4 bases from J; junction bases left unmatched: 9. The germline V gene has CDR1 GTSNPN and CDR2 SVGIG (reference sequence). The CDR3 length is 13 residues. The DNA of the CDR3 is TGTGCCTATGCGACAGGGTGGGGCACTGAAGCTTTCTTT. Protein product: CAYATGWGTEAFF.

As concerns this clone: The sample has other DNA sequences that encode this CDR3 too. The chain has TRBV6-5 and TRBJ2-7; D unresolved. V lost 2 bases, J lost 2 bases, and 7 bases lay in between. The germline gives CDR1 MNHEY, CDR2 SVGAGI. This CDR3 contains 13 residues. The CDR3 DNA reads as TGTGCCAGCAGTTACAGTGGACCCTACGAGCAGTACTTC. This gives the protein CASSYSGPYEQYF.

The rearrangement uses TRBV7-7 and TRBJ2-1; D is ambiguous. The V and J ends lost 2 bases and 4 bases respectively, with 6 bases between them. Germline lookup yields CDR1 SSHAT and CDR2 FNYEAQ (reference sequence). The CDR3 has 13 amino acids. CDR3 nucleotide sequence: TGTGCCAGCAGCTTACGGCCTTACAATGAGCAGTTCTTC. This codes for CASSLRPYNEQFF.

The V call is TRBV11-2, the J call TRBJ2-7; D perhaps matches TRBD1 (7 bases). The V end lost 5 bases, the J end lost 0 bases, and 11 bases lay between the germline ends. CDR1 and CDR2 from the germline V gene are SGHAT and FQNNGV. The CDR3 sequence is 14 residues long. The CDR3 DNA sequence: TGTGCCAGCAGCCAGGGGGGCAGCTCCTACGAGCAGTACTTC. Translation gives CASSQGGSSYEQYF.

The V gene is TRBV7-9, the J gene TRBJ2-7; D is unresolved. Germline-derived CDR1 and CDR2 are SEHNR and FQNEAQ (reference sequence). This CDR3 is 12 amino acids long. Trimming took off 0 bases at V and 5 bases at J, with 5 bases between the two ends. The CDR3, as DNA: TGTGCCAGCAGCTTAGCGCGGAACGAGCAGTACTTC. Its translation: CASSLARNEQYF.

The chain links TRBV7-2 to TRBJ2-7; D not certain. This CDR3 contains 14 residues. Germline CDR1 and CDR2: SGHTA and FQGNSA. V lost 2 bases to trimming and J lost 3 bases, with 11 bases between them. CDR3 DNA sequence: TGTGCCAGCAGCTTAATAGGGTCGAACTACGAGCAGTACTTC. It translates to CASSLIGSNYEQYF. Looking up the rest from reference TRBV7-2 and TRBJ2-7 gives the full variable domain: GAGVSQSPSNKVTEKGKDVELRCDPISGHTALYWYRQSLGQGLEFLIYFQGNSAPDKSGLPSDRFSAERTGGSVSTLTIQRTQQEDSAVYLCASSLIGSNYEQYFGPGTRLTVT.

The rearrangement joins TRBV11-2 to TRBJ1-3, with D possibly matching TRBD1 (6 bases). Germline V lookup: CDR1 SGHAT, CDR2 FQNNGV. CDR3 size: 15 residues. With 0 bases removed from V and 2 bases from J, the gap between germline ends came to 8 bases. CDR3 protein: CASSLDTGPGNTIYF. CDR3 coding DNA: TGTGCCAGCAGCTTAGATACAGGGCCTGGAAACACCATATATTTT.